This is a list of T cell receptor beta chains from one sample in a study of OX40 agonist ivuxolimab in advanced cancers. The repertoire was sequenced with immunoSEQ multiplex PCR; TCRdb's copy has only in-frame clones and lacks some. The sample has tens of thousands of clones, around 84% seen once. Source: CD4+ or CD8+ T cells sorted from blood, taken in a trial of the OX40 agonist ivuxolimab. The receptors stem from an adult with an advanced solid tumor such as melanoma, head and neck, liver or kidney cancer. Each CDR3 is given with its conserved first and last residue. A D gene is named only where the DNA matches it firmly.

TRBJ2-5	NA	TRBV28	CASSFSVVQETQYF
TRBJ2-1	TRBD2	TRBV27	CASSFRLAGVDNEQFF
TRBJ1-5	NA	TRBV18	CASSSGPRDQPQHF
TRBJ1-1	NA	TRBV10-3	CAITKGENTEAFF
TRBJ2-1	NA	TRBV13	CASSLGGIGQINNEQFF
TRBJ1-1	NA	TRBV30	CAWSRNRFTEAFF
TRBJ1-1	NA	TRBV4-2	CASSRAGEDTEAFF
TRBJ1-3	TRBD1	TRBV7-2	CASSTGTGAGNTIYF
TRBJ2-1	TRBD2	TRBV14	CASSQEAAGGWANEQFF
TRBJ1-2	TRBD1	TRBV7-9	CASSPGGASGYTF
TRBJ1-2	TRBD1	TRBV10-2	CASRGGTGGYYGYTF
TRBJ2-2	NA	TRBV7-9	CASSLSPRSDTGELFF
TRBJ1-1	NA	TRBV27	CASRDGDLNTEAFF
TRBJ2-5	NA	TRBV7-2	CASSIRDGQETQYF
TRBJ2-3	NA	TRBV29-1	CSVERSDTQYF
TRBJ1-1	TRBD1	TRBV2	CASMRDRDTTEAFF
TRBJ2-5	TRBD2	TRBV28	CASSRPAGGGETQYF
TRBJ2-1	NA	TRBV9	CASSVGASLSYNEQFF
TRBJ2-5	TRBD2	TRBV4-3	CASSQDRTRRETQYF
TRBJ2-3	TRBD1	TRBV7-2	CASSFGTGFVDTQYF
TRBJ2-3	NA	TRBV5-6	CASSSQGSTDTQYF
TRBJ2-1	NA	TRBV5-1	CASSLVAGTYNEQFF
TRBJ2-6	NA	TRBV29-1	CSVDLDGANVLTF
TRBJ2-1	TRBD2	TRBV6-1	CASSETSGGSYNEQFF
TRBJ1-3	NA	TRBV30	CAWSVRGLGNTIYF
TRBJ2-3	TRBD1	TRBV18	CASSPGTGGADTQYF